This is a list of T cell receptor beta chains from one sample in a study of Ad26.COV2.S vaccination and SARS-CoV-2 variants. Clones were sequenced by immunoSEQ multiplex PCR, and TCRdb holds only the in-frame ones, with some missing. Of some 300,000 clones listed, about 86% are singletons. Source: peripheral blood, taken in a trial of Ad26.COV2.S vaccine versus placebo. The receptors come from a person aged 18 to 59 who received the Ad26.COV2.S COVID-19 vaccine or a placebo. The CDR3 runs from the conserved cysteine through the conserved F or W. The D gene is left open where the match is weak. Only some rows state a clone size, as once, few, many or a class for expanded clones.

TRBD1	TRBJ1-4	TRBV30	-	TGTGCCTGGAGTGTGACAGGGGGCTATACTAAACTGTTTTTT	CAWSVTGGYTKLFF
-	TRBJ1-2	TRBV5-4	-	TGTGCCAGCAGTCACAGCCAAGCCTTGTCTGGCTACACCTTC	CASSHSQALSGYTF
-	TRBJ1-4	TRBV7-9	few	TGTGCCAGCAGCCCTAGGGGGGGACAAAGGGTCGAAAAACTGTTTTTT	CASSPRGGQRVEKLFF
-	TRBJ1-3	TRBV21-1	few	TGTGCCAGCAGCACTCCGGGACAGGTGCGCTCTGGAAACACCATATATTTT	CASSTPGQVRSGNTIYF
-	TRBJ1-4	TRBV19	-	TGTGCCAGTAGTTCCCCGGGACCGCAAAATGAAAAACTGTTTTTT	CASSSPGPQNEKLFF
-	TRBJ1-2	TRBV7-8	-	TGTGCCACCGGGGATGGGGGGCGGGTCTATGGCTACACCTTC	CATGDGGRVYGYTF
TRBD1	TRBJ1-2	TRBV5-1	-	TGCGCCAGCAGCCCAGGGTCAGGGGGCGCAGGCTATGGCTACACCTTC	CASSPGSGGAGYGYTF
-	TRBJ2-7	TRBV19	-	TGTGCCAGTAGTATACGGGGACAATCCTCCTACGAGCAGTACTTC	CASSIRGQSSYEQYF
-	TRBJ2-3	TRBV18	-	TGTGCCAGCTCACCGGACAGTCATGGTACGCAGTATTTT	CASSPDSHGTQYF
TRBD1	TRBJ2-5	TRBV2	-	TGTGCCAGCAGTGGACAGGGAGAGACCCAGTACTTC	CASSGQGETQYF
TRBD1	TRBJ2-7	TRBV30	-	TGTGCCTGGAGTGTCTCCTGGGACAGGGTCTACGAGCAGTACTTC	CAWSVSWDRVYEQYF